The 32 T cell receptor beta chains presented below share a single source sample, sequenced in a study of CD8 T cells in ankylosing spondylitis (dated by TCRdb to 2017 to 2019). Receptors were amplified or captured by 5' RACE. Sequencing used an Illumina HiSeq 2500. TCRdb cleaned the public reads at Q25 with fastp, built clones with MiXCR and kept in-frame beta chains. Each CDR3 protein appears once, grouped with its most common genes and DNA. This sample comprises over 600,000 distinct CDR3 sequences, around 20% of them detected only once. Roughly a fifth of the sample is in the top ten clones. These receptors' antigens are unknown. Beyond this particular receptor, the publication reports: Blood from ankylosing spondylitis patients appeared to be characterized by a TCR beta motif made up of seven or eight highly homologous amino acid variants.

The specimen sequenced was blood, either unsorted or a sorted T cell fraction (not recorded which). Source of these receptors: a male donor with ankylosing spondylitis.

This clonotype turned up a few times. The chain carries TRBV11-2 and TRBJ2-1, with 13 positions matching TRBD2. Per the germline V gene, CDR1 is SGHAT and CDR2 is FQNNGV. V gave up 6 bases and J gave up 6 bases; unmatched junction bases: 5. The CDR3 loop spans 15 amino acids. The chain's CDR3 is CASRPLAGGFNEQFF. DNA of the CDR3: TGTGCCAGCAGACCACTAGCGGGAGGGTTCAATGAGCAGTTCTTC.

V and J are TRBV7-6 and TRBJ2-7; 13 bases are a match to TRBD2. The CDR3 has 17 residues. J was trimmed by 6 bases and V by 5 bases; bases with no gene match: 13. Germline CDR1 and CDR2: SGHVS and FNYEAQ. CDR3 loop: CASSPLFVTSGGFEQYF. The CDR3 coding sequence is TGTGCCAGCAGCCCACTATTTGTGACTAGCGGGGGGTTCGAGCAGTACTTC. The whole variable domain, remainder taken from reference TRBV7-6 and TRBJ2-7, is GAGVSQSPRYKVTKRGQDVALRCDPISGHVSLYWYRQALGQGPEFLTYFNYEAQQDKSGLPNDRFSAERPEGSISTLTIQRTEQRDSAMYRCASSPLFVTSGGFEQYFGPGTRLTVT.

The CDR3 sequence: CASSPNPTSGSYEQYF. The CDR3 bases are TGCGCCAGCAGCCCGAACCCGACTAGCGGGTCCTACGAGCAGTACTTC. The V call is TRBV5-1, the J call TRBJ2-7, with 10 positions matching TRBD2. This CDR3 spans 16 amino acids. Germline V lookup: CDR1 SGHRS, CDR2 YFSETQ. With V trimmed by 4 bases and J by 1 base, 8 bases remained unmatched.

This clonotype has just a few counts. V is TRBV29-1 and J is TRBJ2-1; D gene ambiguous. Germline lookup yields CDR1 SQVTM and CDR2 ANQGSEA. With 1 base removed from V and 5 bases from J, the gap between germline ends came to 6 bases. The length of the CDR3 is 12 residues. The CDR3, as DNA: TGCAGCGTTGAAGGGAACGACAATGAGCAGTTCTTC. Translated, it gives CSVEGNDNEQFF.

This clonotype was found many times. V gene TRBV12-3 or TRBV12-4 combines with J gene TRBJ2-1; 9 bases fit TRBD1. J gave up 7 bases and V 11 bases, and 9 bases lay outside the gene matches. CDR3 length: 13 amino acids. DNA of the CDR3: TGTGCCCTCCAGGACAGGGGCGGAAATGAGCAGTTCTTC. This translates into CALQDRGGNEQFF.

The genes are TRBV6-6 and TRBJ1-1, with unresolved D. CDR3 size: 13 residues. V lost 0 bases and J 8 bases, leaving 10 bases between the germline ends. Germline V CDR1 and CDR2: MNHNY, SVGAGI (reference sequence). The CDR3, as DNA: TGTGCCAGCAGTTACTCGGACTTCAAAGAAGCTTTCTTT. Translation gives CASSYSDFKEAFF.

V usage is TRBV4-1 and J usage is TRBJ1-1, with TRBD1 identical over 8 bases. Germline V gene data show CDR1 as MGHRA and CDR2 as YSYEKL. The CDR3 runs 14 residues. With V trimmed by 3 bases and J by 10 bases, 10 bases remained unmatched. The CDR3 loop is CASSHATGGSVAFF. The CDR3 nucleotides are TGCGCCAGCAGCCATGCTACAGGGGGTAGTGTAGCTTTCTTT.

This clonotype turned up a few times. V gene TRBV20-1 combines with J gene TRBJ2-3, with a possible D match to TRBD2 (6 bases). CDR1 is DFQATT, CDR2 SNEGSKA, per germline (reference sequence). V was trimmed by 2 bases and J by 2 bases, leaving 11 bases between them. CDR3 length: 14 amino acids. CDR3 nucleotides: TGCAGTGCTAGAAGGCTGGACTACACAGATACGCAGTATTTT. Amino acid sequence: CSARRLDYTDTQYF.

This clonotype was picked up a small number of times. The rearrangement uses TRBV12-3 or TRBV12-4 and TRBJ1-1; the D gene is possibly TRBD1 (5 bases). This CDR3 region has 14 residues. Trimming stripped 3 bases from V and 1 base from J, with 9 bases between. CDR3 nucleotides: TGTGCCAGCAGTTTTGGGACGAGGAACACTGAAGCTTTCTTT. Amino acids: CASSFGTRNTEAFF.

This clonotype occurred a few times. The chain uses TRBV12-3 or TRBV12-4 and TRBJ2-1; TRBD2 matches 8 bases. The CDR3 loop spans 17 amino acids. Trimming at V came to 4 bases and at J to 1 base, leaving 9 bases not matched to a gene. Here the CDR3 reads CASSSRGGGHSYNEQFF. CDR3 in DNA: TGTGCCAGCAGTTCCCGGGGCGGGGGGCATTCCTACAATGAGCAGTTCTTC.

The chain joins TRBV6-5 to TRBJ1-2; the match to TRBD1 covers 7 bases. J gave up 2 bases and V 5 bases, and 5 bases lay outside the gene matches. The germline gives CDR1 MNHEY, CDR2 SVGAGI. The CDR3 consists of 14 residues. The CDR3 region is CASSRSGQNYGYTF. Here the CDR3 DNA reads TGTGCCAGCAGTCGCTCGGGACAGAACTATGGCTACACCTTC.

This clonotype was detected many times. This chain links TRBV12-3 or TRBV12-4 with TRBJ1-6; TRBD1 agrees at 9 bases. The length of the CDR3 is 15 residues. V shed 5 bases, J shed 9 bases, and the junction held 8 bases outside the gene matches. The CDR3 is CASSVLRDRVSPLHF. CDR3 bases: TGTGCCAGCAGTGTCCTCCGGGACAGGGTTTCACCCCTCCACTTT.

This rearrangement joins TRBV7-2 to TRBJ2-7; no clear D gene. The CDR3 sequence is 14 residues long. CDR1 and CDR2 from the germline V gene are SGHTA and FQGNSA. V dropped 1 base and J dropped 2 bases, with 9 bases sitting between them. CDR3 in amino acids: CASSLVVETYEQYF. In DNA form, the CDR3 reads TGTGCCAGCAGCTTAGTAGTAGAAACCTACGAGCAGTACTTC. Variable domain in full (rest from reference TRBV7-2 and TRBJ2-7): GAGVSQSPSNKVTEKGKDVELRCDPISGHTALYWYRQSLGQGLEFLIYFQGNSAPDKSGLPSDRFSAERTGGSVSTLTIQRTQQEDSAVYLCASSLVVETYEQYFGPGTRLTVT.

The chain employs TRBV6-1 and TRBJ2-5; 15 bases align to TRBD2. This CDR3 is built from 17 residues. V lost 8 bases, J lost 3 bases, and 10 bases stayed unmatched. Germline V gives CDR1 MNHNS, CDR2 SASEGT. CDR3 loop: CASGEEGLAGGEETQYF. As DNA, the CDR3 is TGTGCCAGCGGAGAAGAGGGACTAGCGGGGGGCGAAGAGACCCAGTACTTC.

The rearrangement joins TRBV3-1 to TRBJ2-7; tentative D call: TRBD1 (6 bases). This CDR3 spans 15 amino acids. CDR1 is LGHDT and CDR2 is YNNKEL in the germline V gene (reference sequence). The V and J ends lost 3 bases and 4 bases respectively, with 16 bases between them. The CDR3 DNA sequence: TGTGCCAGCAGCCAGTGGGCAGGGGTTATGTACGAGCAGTACTTC. Protein: CASSQWAGVMYEQYF.

This sequence joins TRBV5-1 and TRBJ2-7; 8 positions agree with TRBD1. V was pared by 0 bases and J by 5 bases, with 10 bases of the junction left unmatched. The CDR3 is 16 residues long. Looked up from germline, CDR1 is SGHRS and CDR2 is YFSETQ. CDR3 coding DNA: TGCGCCAGCAGCTTGGGGCAGGGGGCGAATTTCCACGAGCAGTACTTC. Translation: CASSLGQGANFHEQYF.

This clonotype was recorded at least ten times. CDR3 region: CASSSTTSGGYNEQFF. The DNA of the CDR3 is TGTGCCAGCAGTTCCACGACTAGCGGGGGATACAATGAGCAGTTCTTC. V and J are TRBV6-5 and TRBJ2-1, with TRBD2 matching over 12 bases. This CDR3 has 16 residues. CDR1 and CDR2 from the germline V gene are MNHEY and SVGAGI. The V segment lost 4 bases and the J segment 4 bases; nucleotides outside the gene matches: 5.

This clonotype was observed a few times. The chain couples TRBV11-1 to TRBJ1-1, with 10 bases identical to TRBD1. Germline trimming cut 3 bases from V and 3 bases from J; bases unmatched to any gene: 16. CDR1 is SGHAT and CDR2 is FQDESV in the germline V gene (reference sequence). The CDR3 has 19 amino acids. The CDR3 is CASSLTLGGQGKRDTEAFF. CDR3 coding DNA: TGTGCCAGCAGCTTGACTCTTGGGGGACAGGGGAAAAGAGACACTGAAGCTTTCTTT.

The rearrangement links TRBV2 to TRBJ2-1, with 10 bases lining up with TRBD2. The length of the CDR3 is 15 residues. With 2 bases clipped from V and 7 bases from J, the junction kept 5 bases outside the gene matches. The germline V gene has CDR1 SNHLY and CDR2 FYNNEI. CDR3 amino acids: CASSERGLASNEQFF. Here the CDR3 DNA reads TGTGCCAGCAGTGAAAGGGGACTAGCGAGTAATGAGCAGTTCTTC.

The chain links TRBV20-1 to TRBJ2-5; D is unclear. Germline V lookup: CDR1 DFQATT, CDR2 SNEGSKA (reference sequence). This CDR3 contains 11 residues. Trimming left V 6 bases short and J 5 bases short, with 10 bases between. The CDR3 DNA follows: TGCAGTGCACAGAGCCAGGAGACCCAGTACTTC. Translated: CSAQSQETQYF.

This clonotype was found a few times. The chain uses TRBV7-9 and TRBJ2-7; 9 positions match TRBD2. Trimming removed 5 bases from V and 4 bases from J; junction bases left unmatched: 9. The CDR3 length is 15 residues. Germline V lookup: CDR1 SEHNR, CDR2 FQNEAQ (reference sequence). The CDR3 reads CASSPKGSGGYEQYF. CDR3 in DNA: TGTGCCAGCAGCCCAAAAGGGAGCGGGGGGTACGAGCAGTACTTC. Based on the CDR3 plus reference TRBV7-9 and TRBJ2-7, the full variable domain is DTGVSQNPRHKITKRGQNVTFRCDPISEHNRLYWYRQTLGQGPEFLTYFQNEAQLEKSRLLSDRFSAERPKGSFSTLEIQRTEQGDSAMYLCASSPKGSGGYEQYFGPGTRLTVT.

This chain joins TRBV20-1 and TRBJ2-2; the D call may be TRBD1 or TRBD2 (6 bases each). Germline loops: CDR1 DFQATT, CDR2 SNEGSKA (reference sequence). V was shortened by 2 bases and J by 5 bases, with 15 bases between the two germline ends. The length of the CDR3 is 15 residues. The CDR3: CSARWGRDPTGELFF. The CDR3 nucleotides are TGCAGTGCTAGATGGGGGCGGGACCCTACCGGGGAGCTGTTTTTT.

V gene TRBV12-3 or TRBV12-4 combines with J gene TRBJ1-1, with D uncertain. This CDR3 comprises 14 residues. Trimming removed 3 bases at V and 4 bases at J, with 12 bases between. CDR3 nucleotides: TGTGCCAGCAGTTTCCAGCGCTCGAGCACTGAAGCTTTCTTT. Amino acid sequence: CASSFQRSSTEAFF.

The chain couples TRBV4-1 to TRBJ1-1, with TRBD1 as a possible D gene (5 bases). Trimming took off 1 base at V and 5 bases at J, with 26 bases between the two ends. This CDR3 has 19 amino acids. The germline gives CDR1 MGHRA, CDR2 YSYEKL. The CDR3 loop is CASSQARLRDPRQRTEAFF. DNA for the CDR3: TGCGCCAGCAGCCAAGCTCGCCTTAGGGATCCGAGACAGCGGACTGAAGCTTTCTTT.

V usage is TRBV6-1 and J usage is TRBJ2-1; 10 bases match TRBD2. The CDR3 has 14 amino acids. The V segment lost 5 bases and the J segment 6 bases; nucleotides outside the gene matches: 4. Germline loops: CDR1 MNHNS, CDR2 SASEGT. Written as DNA, the CDR3 is TGTGCCAGCAGTCAACTAGCGGGAAGCAATGAGCAGTTCTTC. Translated: CASSQLAGSNEQFF.

The table lists this clonotype with a few counts. The chain is built from TRBV29-1 and TRBJ1-1; the D is unclear. Germline V gives CDR1 SQVTM, CDR2 ANQGSEA. V lost 7 bases and J lost 1, with 13 bases in between. CDR3 length: 13 amino acids. CDR3 in amino acids: CSAVGPQNTEAFF. The DNA for the CDR3 is TGCAGCGCAGTAGGCCCTCAGAACACTGAAGCTTTCTTT. The whole variable domain, remainder taken from reference TRBV29-1 and TRBJ1-1, is SAVISQKPSRDICQRGTSLTIQCQVDSQVTMMFWYRQQPGQSLTLIATANQGSEATYESGFVIDKFPISRPNLTFSTLTVSNMSPEDSSIYLCSAVGPQNTEAFFGQGTRLTVV.

This clonotype appeared a few times. Here the CDR3 DNA reads TGCAGTGCTAGAGATCTCCAGGACACCTACGAGCAGTACTTC. It yields the protein CSARDLQDTYEQYF. The chain employs TRBV20-1 and TRBJ2-7, with a possible D match to TRBD1 (5 bases). V gave up 0 bases and J gave up 2 bases, with 11 bases separating them. Germline lookup yields CDR1 DFQATT and CDR2 SNEGSKA (reference sequence). CDR3 length equals 14 residues.

This clonotype has just a few counts. The chain is built from TRBV20-1 and TRBJ1-2; D gene unclear. The CDR3 is 13 amino acids. The V and J ends lost 0 bases and 4 bases respectively, with 9 bases between them. Germline V gives CDR1 DFQATT, CDR2 SNEGSKA (reference sequence). This chain's CDR3 is CSARDRVFYGYTF. CDR3 sequence (DNA): TGCAGTGCTAGAGATAGGGTATTCTATGGCTACACCTTC.

This clonotype was seen more than once but under ten times. This chain uses TRBV4-2 with TRBJ2-1; 13 positions agree with TRBD2. Germline V gives CDR1 LGHNA, CDR2 YNFKEQ. V lost 3 bases and J lost 7; bases outside the gene matches: 6. The CDR3 extends over 16 amino acids. The CDR3 protein is CASSQALAGGPNEQFF. The CDR3 DNA reads TGTGCCAGCAGCCAGGCACTAGCGGGAGGGCCGAATGAGCAGTTCTTC.

This rearrangement joins TRBV12-3 or TRBV12-4 to TRBJ2-1; D call uncertain. V lost 6 bases and J lost 10, with 22 bases in between. The CDR3 runs 15 residues. CDR3 residues: CASSAYLVGRKEQFF. CDR3 in DNA: TGTGCCAGCAGCGCCTACCTAGTTGGGCGGAAGGAGCAGTTCTTC.

This clonotype was detected ten times or more. The chain combines TRBV6-5 with TRBJ2-7; D possibly uses TRBD1 or TRBD2 (5 bases each). Germline CDR1 is MNHEY and CDR2 is SVGAGI. The CDR3 is 12 residues long. Trimming left V 8 bases short and J 1 base short, with 9 bases between. In nucleotides, the CDR3 is TGTGCCAGCGGGGGATTGTCCTACGAGCAGTACTTC. This translates into CASGGLSYEQYF.

The gene calls are TRBV20-1 and TRBJ2-5; 10 nucleotides match TRBD2. CDR1 is DFQATT, CDR2 SNEGSKA, per germline (reference sequence). This CDR3 is built from 19 residues. Unmatched junction bases numbered 19, after V lost 3 bases and J lost 3 bases. The CDR3 nucleotides read TGCAGTGCTAGCCCACTGGGGGGGGGAATAGGACTAGCGGAAGAGACCCAGTACTTC. Residues: CSASPLGGGIGLAEETQYF.